This record concerns one TCR beta chain sequence. Clones were sequenced by immunoSEQ multiplex PCR, and TCRdb holds only the in-frame ones, with some missing. The data hold 250,000 or so clones, with roughly 89% observed a single time. The data originate from a study of blood T cell repertoires in COVID-19. As for the study in general: PBMCs, B-cell-depleted T cells, or T cells provided the cDNA or gDNA that made up the material.

The source material was peripheral blood. This TCR was recovered from an older woman with COVID-19, enrolled during active disease.

CDR3 coding DNA: TGTGCCAGCAGCCCCTCGGGGGAAGTGAGAAACACCATATATTTT. Protein: CASSPSGEVRNTIYF. The chain joins TRBV7-2 to TRBJ1-3, with D tentatively TRBD1 (5 bases). The V end was cut by 5 bases, the J end by 5 bases, with 16 bases between. Germline V lookup: CDR1 SGHTA, CDR2 FQGNSA. This CDR3 contains 15 residues.